Following are 27 T cell receptor beta chains from one sample sequenced in a study of patients and donors after allogeneic stem cell transplantation. One entry per CDR3 protein, called by TCRdb with MiXCR from the RT-PCR reads. The sample includes more than 150,000 distinct CDR3 sequences, 41% of them seen just once. The source material was blood, either unsorted or a sorted T cell fraction (not recorded which). These receptor sequences come from a human donor who was either an allogeneic HSCT recipient or a stem cell or donor lymphocyte infusion donor (not recorded which). It is not recorded whose cells these are; they may come from a transplant donor.

J is TRBJ1-2 and V is TRBV3-1; the D is unclear. The V end lost 0 bases, the J end lost 10 bases, and 9 bases lay between the germline ends. Germline CDR1 LGHDT, CDR2 YNNKEL (reference sequence). The CDR3 length is 12 residues. CDR3 in amino acids: CASSQDPPAYTF. The CDR3 DNA reads as TGTGCCAGCAGCCAAGATCCCCCAGCCTACACCTTC.

This clonotype came up a few times. V gene TRBV4-3 combines with J gene TRBJ1-6; maybe TRBD1 (5 bases). CDR3 length: 16 amino acids. The V end lost 0 bases, the J end lost 5 bases, and 11 bases lay between the germline ends. CDR1 is LGHNA and CDR2 is YSLEER in the germline V gene. The CDR3 sequence is CASSQEGALNNSPLHF. CDR3 nucleotides: TGCGCCAGCAGCCAAGAAGGGGCGCTTAATAATTCACCCCTCCACTTT.

This clonotype was seen only a few times. The chain employs TRBV29-1 and TRBJ1-4, with unresolved D. The CDR3 covers 12 residues. Germline V gene lookup returns CDR1 SQVTM and CDR2 ANQGSEA. Trimming left V 7 bases short and J 0 bases short, with 6 bases between. CDR3 nucleotides: TGCAGCGCGATTGCAACTAATGAAAAACTGTTTTTT. This gives the protein CSAIATNEKLFF. Variable domain in full (rest from reference TRBV29-1 and TRBJ1-4): SAVISQKPSRDICQRGTSLTIQCQVDSQVTMMFWYRQQPGQSLTLIATANQGSEATYESGFVIDKFPISRPNLTFSTLTVSNMSPEDSSIYLCSAIATNEKLFFGSGTQLSVL.

This clonotype was observed a handful of times. The J gene is TRBJ2-1, the V gene TRBV5-1; 8 bases are shared with TRBD1. Trimming removed 1 base from V and 6 bases from J; junction bases left unmatched: 9. CDR1 and CDR2 (germline): SGHRS, YFSETQ. This CDR3 is 16 amino acids long. The CDR3 is CASSLNRDRFFNEQFF. Written as DNA, the CDR3 is TGCGCCAGCAGCTTGAACCGGGACAGGTTTTTCAATGAGCAGTTCTTC.

This clonotype was observed a single time. The chain couples TRBV12-3 or TRBV12-4 to TRBJ2-7, with D perhaps TRBD2 (5 bases). V gave up 3 bases and J gave up 1 base, with 10 bases separating them. The CDR3 sequence is 14 residues long. The CDR3 DNA is TGTGCCAGCAGTTTGACTATGCTTTCCTACGAGCAGTACTTC. Translation: CASSLTMLSYEQYF.

The genes are TRBV7-9 and TRBJ1-4; TRBD1 matches 9 bases. CDR1 SEHNR and CDR2 FQNEAQ come from the germline V gene (reference sequence). The CDR3 sequence is 15 residues long. The J segment lost 5 bases and the V segment lost 5 bases, leaving 6 bases of the junction unmatched. The CDR3 nucleotides are TGTGCCAGCAGCGTCAGACAGGGGGTAAATGAAAAACTGTTTTTT. It yields the protein CASSVRQGVNEKLFF. The complete variable domain, with remaining parts taken from reference TRBV7-9 and TRBJ1-4, reads DTGVSQNPRHKITKRGQNVTFRCDPISEHNRLYWYRQTLGQGPEFLTYFQNEAQLEKSRLLSDRFSAERPKGSFSTLEIQRTEQGDSAMYLCASSVRQGVNEKLFFGSGTQLSVL.

This clonotype was seen a handful of times. The chain recombines TRBV27 with TRBJ2-3; D unclear. The CDR3 covers 15 residues. V gave up 4 bases and J gave up 0 bases, with 11 bases separating them. Per germline, CDR1 MNHEY and CDR2 SMNVEV (reference sequence). CDR3 sequence (DNA): TGTGCCAGCAGTTCCCGGAACTCAAGCACAGATACGCAGTATTTT. This gives the protein CASSSRNSSTDTQYF.

This clonotype came up a few times. The chain recombines TRBV5-1 with TRBJ2-1, with D maybe TRBD1 (5 bases). The germline V gene has CDR1 SGHRS and CDR2 YFSETQ. V was shortened by 0 bases and J by 8 bases, with 9 bases between the two germline ends. The CDR3 runs 13 residues. The CDR3 here is CASSLGPRDEQFF. The CDR3, as DNA: TGCGCCAGCAGCTTGGGACCCAGGGATGAGCAGTTCTTC.

CDR3 region: CASSSGFFNSPLHF. Written as DNA, the CDR3 is TGTGCCAGCAGCTCCGGCTTTTTCAATTCACCCCTCCACTTT. This sequence joins TRBV7-2 and TRBJ1-6; D is unclear. The CDR3 is 14 amino acids. Trimming cost V 4 bases and J 7 bases, with 11 bases left between them. The germline gives CDR1 SGHTA, CDR2 FQGNSA.

This clonotype showed up just a few times. The gene calls are TRBV12-3 or TRBV12-4 and TRBJ2-7; D possibly corresponds to TRBD1 (6 bases). V dropped 3 bases and J dropped 0 bases, with 12 bases sitting between them. The CDR3 has 15 amino acids. CDR3 amino acids: CASSLLRDTSYEQYF. The CDR3, as DNA: TGTGCCAGCAGTTTGTTGAGGGACACCTCCTACGAGCAGTACTTC.

This chain links TRBV27 with TRBJ1-2; tentative D call: TRBD1 (6 bases). The CDR3 totals 16 residues. V was clipped by 6 bases and J by 3 bases, with 20 bases between them. Germline V gives CDR1 MNHEY, CDR2 SMNVEV (reference sequence). The CDR3 spells CASSLWGQGTDYGYTF. In DNA, the CDR3 is TGTGCCAGCAGCCTATGGGGGCAGGGAACGGACTATGGCTACACCTTC.

The chain uses TRBV4-2 and TRBJ2-7; TRBD2 agrees at 7 bases. The V gene end was trimmed by 0 bases and the J gene end by 0 bases; junction bases not matched to a gene: 8. The CDR3 is 17 residues long. Germline CDR1 and CDR2: LGHNA and YNFKEQ. In nucleotides, the CDR3 is TGTGCCAGCAGCCAAGATATTGGTGGCGGGAGCTCCTACGAGCAGTACTTC. Its protein product is CASSQDIGGGSSYEQYF.

This clonotype turned up a few times. This rearrangement joins TRBV28 to TRBJ1-2; D uncertain. The germline V gene encodes CDR1 MDHEN and CDR2 SYDVKM. The ends were cut back, 1 base at V and 4 bases at J, with 7 bases in the middle. The CDR3 contains 13 residues. CDR3 nucleotide sequence: TGTGCCAGCAGTTTATTAGGGTTCTATGGCTACACCTTC. This gives the protein CASSLLGFYGYTF.

This clonotype was seen only a few times. V and J are TRBV12-3 or TRBV12-4 and TRBJ2-1, with a tentative D call TRBD1 (5 bases). CDR3 length equals 11 residues. Trimming stripped 7 bases from V and 14 bases from J, with 15 bases between. For the CDR3, the DNA is TGTGCCAGCATGGGTCTCTTAGGGGAGTTCTTC. This codes for CASMGLLGEFF.

J is TRBJ2-2 and V is TRBV20-1; 13 nucleotides match TRBD2. Germline V gene data show CDR1 as DFQATT and CDR2 as SNEGSKA (reference sequence). Germline trimming cut 6 bases from V and 6 bases from J; bases unmatched to any gene: 4. CDR3 length equals 14 residues. CDR3 sequence: CSAFTSGRAGELFF. The CDR3 DNA reads TGCAGTGCGTTCACTAGCGGGAGGGCCGGGGAGCTGTTTTTT.

The chain uses TRBV5-1 and TRBJ2-7; D gene ambiguous. From germline, CDR1 is SGHRS and CDR2 YFSETQ. This CDR3 is 14 amino acids long. V gave up 2 bases and J gave up 3 bases, with 12 bases separating them. DNA for the CDR3: TGCGCCAGCAGCTTTTCCCCTTCCTACTACGAGCAGTACTTC. Its protein is CASSFSPSYYEQYF.

V is TRBV12-3 or TRBV12-4 and J is TRBJ1-3; D is uncertain. Deletions cut 5 bases from V and 1 base from J, with 12 bases between. The CDR3 contains 15 residues. In DNA, the CDR3 is TGTGCCAGCAGTGCCCCAGGTGGGTCTGGAAACACCATATATTTT. Translated: CASSAPGGSGNTIYF.

The CDR3 spells CASTPTGVDYGYTF. The DNA of the CDR3 is TGTGCCAGCACCCCCACAGGGGTCGACTATGGCTACACCTTC. The chain employs TRBV5-5 and TRBJ1-2; 7 bases agree with TRBD1. The CDR3 is 14 residues long. Losses at the gene ends were 6 bases for V and 3 bases for J; bases not matched to a gene: 8. CDR1 is SGHKS and CDR2 is YYEKEE in the germline V gene (reference sequence).

This clonotype was picked up many times. CDR3 protein: CASSVRDTFNQPQHF. The CDR3 DNA follows: TGTGCCAGCAGCGTCCGGGACACCTTCAATCAGCCCCAGCATTTT. The chain joins TRBV9 to TRBJ1-5; possibly TRBD1 for D (6 bases). The length of the CDR3 is 15 residues. Germline V lookup: CDR1 SGDLS, CDR2 YYNGEE. Trimming shortened V by 2 bases and J by 3 bases, and 12 bases separated the two germline ends.

This chain connects TRBV15 to TRBJ1-1; D uncertain. With 3 bases removed from V and 6 bases from J, the gap between germline ends came to 5 bases. CDR3 length equals 11 residues. Germline V gene sequence: CDR1 LNHNV, CDR2 YYDKDF (reference sequence). This CDR3 is CATSSSAEAFF. As DNA, the CDR3 is TGTGCCACCAGCAGTTCAGCTGAAGCTTTCTTT.

CDR3 nucleotide sequence: TGTGCCAGCAGCTTAACGGGACTTCGCACCGGGGAGCTGTTTTTT. Encoded protein: CASSLTGLRTGELFF. The V call is TRBV7-9, the J call TRBJ2-2; maybe TRBD2 (6 bases). The CDR3 length is 15 residues. The germline CDR1 and CDR2 sequences are SEHNR and FQNEAQ (reference sequence). V lost 2 bases and J 4 bases, leaving 11 bases between the germline ends.

This clonotype has more than one count but fewer than ten. CDR3 residues: CASSLALVYPSYNEQFF. The CDR3 coding sequence is TGTGCCAGCAGCTTAGCGTTGGTTTATCCCTCCTACAATGAGCAGTTCTTC. The gene calls are TRBV7-8 and TRBJ2-1; no firm D call. Germline V CDR1 and CDR2: SGHVS, FQNEAQ. The germline V and J ends were trimmed by 0 bases and 0 bases, with 12 bases remaining between them. This CDR3 has 17 amino acids.

This sequence joins TRBV7-3 and TRBJ2-1, with D unclear. The CDR3 is made up of 12 amino acids. Per germline, CDR1 SGHTA and CDR2 FQGTGA. V dropped 3 bases and J dropped 9 bases, with 9 bases sitting between them. The CDR3 bases are TGTGCCAGCAGCTTTATCGATGGTGAGCAGTTCTTC. It is translated as CASSFIDGEQFF.

The chain is built from TRBV12-3 or TRBV12-4 and TRBJ1-1; the D gene is possibly TRBD1 (5 bases). The CDR3 length is 17 residues. Trimming took 2 bases from V and 5 from J, leaving 21 bases between them. The CDR3 DNA sequence: TGTGCCAGCAGTTTAACGACTCTCAGGGTGTTGGGGACTGAAGCTTTCTTT. Translated: CASSLTTLRVLGTEAFF.

CDR3 DNA: TGTGCCAGCAGTCTCAAGATTGACAAAGGATCCTACGAGCAGTACTTC. Protein: CASSLKIDKGSYEQYF. This chain links TRBV12-3 or TRBV12-4 with TRBJ2-7; no clear D gene. V was shortened by 5 bases and J by 1 base, with 18 bases between the two germline ends. CDR3 length: 16 residues.

This chain joins TRBV28 and TRBJ1-3, with 8 bases matching TRBD1. With V trimmed by 5 bases and J by 4 bases, 7 bases remained unmatched. The CDR3 sequence is 15 residues long. Germline V gene data show CDR1 as MDHEN and CDR2 as SYDVKM. CDR3 sequence (DNA): TGTGCCAGCAGTCCTCCGGACAGGGCCGGAAACACCATATATTTT. The encoded protein is CASSPPDRAGNTIYF.

The chain uses TRBV7-9 and TRBJ1-6; a possible D gene is TRBD1 (6 bases). The ends were cut back, 5 bases at V and 7 bases at J, with 18 bases in the middle. CDR3 length equals 16 residues. Germline V gives CDR1 SEHNR, CDR2 FQNEAQ (reference sequence). The CDR3 bases are TGTGCCAGCAGCCAGCCGACAGGCGTCGGGAATTCACCCCTCCACTTT. It encodes CASSQPTGVGNSPLHF.